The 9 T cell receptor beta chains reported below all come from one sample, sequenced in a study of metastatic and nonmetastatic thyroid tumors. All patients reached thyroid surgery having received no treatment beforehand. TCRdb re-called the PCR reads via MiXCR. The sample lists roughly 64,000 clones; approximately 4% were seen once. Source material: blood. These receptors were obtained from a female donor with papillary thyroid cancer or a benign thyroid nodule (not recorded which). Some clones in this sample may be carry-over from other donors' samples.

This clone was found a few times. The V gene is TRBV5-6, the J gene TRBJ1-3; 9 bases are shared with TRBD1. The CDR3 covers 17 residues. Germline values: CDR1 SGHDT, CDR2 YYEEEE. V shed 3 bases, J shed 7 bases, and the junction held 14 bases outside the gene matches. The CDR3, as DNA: TGTGCCAGCAGCTCCTACCACCGGACAGGGGTGGGGAACACCATATATTTT. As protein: CASSSYHRTGVGNTIYF.

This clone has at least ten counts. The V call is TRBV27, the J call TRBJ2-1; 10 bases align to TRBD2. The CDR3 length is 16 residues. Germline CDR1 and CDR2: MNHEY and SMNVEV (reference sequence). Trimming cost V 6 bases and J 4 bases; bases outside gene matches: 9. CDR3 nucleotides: TGTGCCAGCAGCTTAAGGGGACTAGCGAGTTACAATGAGCAGTTCTTC. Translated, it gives CASSLRGLASYNEQFF.

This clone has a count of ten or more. The CDR3 spells CASSPGGQETQYF. The CDR3 region has the DNA TGTGCCAGCTCACCAGGTGGCCAAGAGACCCAGTACTTC. The chain recombines TRBV18 with TRBJ2-5; D not certain. CDR1 and CDR2 from the germline V gene are KGHSH and LQKENI. Trimming shortened V by 2 bases and J by 1 base, and 5 bases separated the two germline ends. The CDR3 is 13 residues long.

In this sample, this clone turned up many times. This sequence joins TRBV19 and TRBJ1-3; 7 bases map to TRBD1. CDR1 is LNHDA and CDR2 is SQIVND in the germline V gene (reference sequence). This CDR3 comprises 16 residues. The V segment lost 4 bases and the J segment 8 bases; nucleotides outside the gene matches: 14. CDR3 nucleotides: TGTGCCAGTAGTAATACCCACAGGGGTACGGTAGACACCATATATTTT. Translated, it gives CASSNTHRGTVDTIYF. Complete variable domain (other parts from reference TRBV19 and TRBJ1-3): DGGITQSPKYLFRKEGQNVTLSCEQNLNHDAMYWYRQDPGQGLRLIYYSQIVNDFQKGDIAEGYSVSREKKESFPLTVTSAQKNPTAFYLCASSNTHRGTVDTIYFGEGSWLTVV.

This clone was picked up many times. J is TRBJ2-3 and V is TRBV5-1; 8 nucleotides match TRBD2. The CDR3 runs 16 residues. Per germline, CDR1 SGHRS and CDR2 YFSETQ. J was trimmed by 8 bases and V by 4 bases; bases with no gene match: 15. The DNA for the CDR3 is TGCGCCAGCAGCGATGGTCATAAAGGAAGCGGGAGTACGCAGTATTTT. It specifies CASSDGHKGSGSTQYF.

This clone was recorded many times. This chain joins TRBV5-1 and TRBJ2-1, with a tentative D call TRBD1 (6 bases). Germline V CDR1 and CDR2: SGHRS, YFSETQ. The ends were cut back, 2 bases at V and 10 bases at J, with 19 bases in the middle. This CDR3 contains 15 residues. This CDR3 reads CASSFGDTSIIEQFF. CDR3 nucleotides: TGCGCCAGCAGCTTCGGGGACACGTCTATCATAGAGCAGTTCTTC.

DNA for the CDR3: TGTGCCAGCAGTTACTTCCAGTCAGATACGCAGTATTTT. It specifies CASSYFQSDTQYF. The chain recombines TRBV6-4 with TRBJ2-3; D not certain. Germline CDR1 MRHNA, CDR2 SNTAGT. CDR3 length equals 13 residues. Trimming removed 5 bases at V and 4 bases at J, with 10 bases between.

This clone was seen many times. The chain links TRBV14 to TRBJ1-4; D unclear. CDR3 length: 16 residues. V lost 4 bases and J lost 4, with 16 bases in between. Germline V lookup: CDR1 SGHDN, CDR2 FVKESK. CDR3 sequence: CASSLGPVPFNEKLFF. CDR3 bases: TGTGCCAGCAGCCTCGGACCCGTCCCCTTTAATGAAAAACTGTTTTTT.

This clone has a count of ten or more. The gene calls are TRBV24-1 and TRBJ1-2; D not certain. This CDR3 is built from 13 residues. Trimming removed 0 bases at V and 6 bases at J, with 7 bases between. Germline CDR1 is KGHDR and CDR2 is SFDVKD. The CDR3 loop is CATSDLSGDGYTF. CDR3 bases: TGTGCCACCAGTGATTTGTCGGGAGATGGCTACACCTTC.